Shown below are 32 T cell receptor beta chains from a single sample sequenced in a study of blood T cell repertoires in COVID-19. Repertoires were generated with immunoSEQ multiplex PCR, while TCRdb's copy carries only in-frame clones and drops some. The sample comprises 75,000 to 95,000 clones, 90% of which are singletons, and over 1.5% rests with the top ten. Source material: peripheral blood. All receptors come from a man aged 55-75 years with acute or convalescent COVID-19.

This clone was seen only a few times. The chain couples TRBV11-2 to TRBJ2-2; possibly TRBD1 for D (6 bases). V was pared by 1 base and J by 7 bases, with 10 bases between. CDR1 SGHAT and CDR2 FQNNGV come from the germline V gene. CDR3 length: 14 amino acids. The CDR3 loop is CASSLGQGLGELFF. The CDR3 nucleotides read TGTGCCAGCAGCTTAGGGCAGGGGCTCGGGGAGCTGTTTTTT.

This chain connects TRBV5-1 to TRBJ2-3; TRBD1 agrees at 9 bases. Germline values: CDR1 SGHRS, CDR2 YFSETQ. The CDR3 runs to 16 residues. After removal of 4 bases from V and 2 bases from J, the junction contained 8 bases not matched to a gene. CDR3 loop: CASSLGTGSVTDTQYF. CDR3 nucleotides: TGCGCCAGCAGCCTTGGGACAGGGTCAGTCACAGATACGCAGTATTTT.

V and J are TRBV7-2 and TRBJ2-3; 11 nucleotides match TRBD2. The CDR3 consists of 19 residues. The junction had 15 bases not matched to a gene; V was cut back by 5 bases and J by 2 bases. Per the germline V gene, CDR1 is SGHTA and CDR2 is FQGNSA. The CDR3 coding sequence is TGTGCCAGCAGCCCTCGCCCGGCTAGCGGGAGGAAGGCCACAGATACGCAGTATTTT. This codes for CASSPRPASGRKATDTQYF.

V and J are TRBV9 and TRBJ2-3, with 8 bases aligning to TRBD1. This CDR3 has 17 amino acids. Germline lookup yields CDR1 SGDLS and CDR2 YYNGEE. Trimming cost V 1 base and J 1 base; bases outside gene matches: 8. For the CDR3, the DNA is TGTGCCAGCAGCGTAAACGCAGGGGGCGAAGGCACAGATACGCAGTATTTT. Translation: CASSVNAGGEGTDTQYF.

This chain uses TRBV5-5 with TRBJ2-7; weak D call: TRBD1 (5 bases). V was clipped by 3 bases and J by 6 bases, with 19 bases between them. CDR3 length: 15 amino acids. Germline CDR1 is SGHKS and CDR2 is YYEKEE (reference sequence). The CDR3 region is CASSSWGPRVAEQYF. Written as DNA, the CDR3 is TGTGCCAGCAGCTCCTGGGGCCCCAGGGTCGCCGAGCAGTACTTC.

V gene TRBV4-3 combines with J gene TRBJ2-2, with 9 bases fitting TRBD2. This CDR3 is 17 amino acids long. V lost 3 bases, J lost 4 bases, and 9 bases stayed unmatched. CDR1 and CDR2 (germline): LGHNA, YSLEER. For the CDR3, the DNA is TGCGCCAGCAGCCAGCTACCGGCGGGAGGGACCACCGGGGAGCTGTTTTTT. It is translated as CASSQLPAGGTTGELFF.

V and J are TRBV30 and TRBJ2-7; D uncertain. V lost 1 base and J 6 bases, leaving 10 bases between the germline ends. This CDR3 comprises 12 residues. Germline V CDR1 and CDR2: GTSNPN, SVGIG (reference sequence). The CDR3 DNA follows: TGTGCCTGGAGTGGGTCCGGCGGCGAGCAGTACTTC. Protein product: CAWSGSGGEQYF.

The gene calls are TRBV24-1 and TRBJ2-3; no definite D call. There are 15 residues in the CDR3. In germline, CDR1 is KGHDR, CDR2 SFDVKD. The V end was cut by 4 bases, the J end by 4 bases, with 14 bases between. CDR3 nucleotides: TGTGCCACCAGTGACACGAGATCGGAGTCAGATACGCAGTATTTT. This gives the protein CATSDTRSESDTQYF.

The count of this clone is one. The chain employs TRBV19 and TRBJ2-2, with 7 bases identical to TRBD1. The CDR3 contains 15 residues. Unmatched junction bases numbered 3, after V lost 2 bases and J lost 3 bases. Germline V gives CDR1 LNHDA, CDR2 SQIVND (reference sequence). The CDR3 reads CASSIYDRDTGELFF. Here the CDR3 DNA reads TGTGCCAGTAGTATATACGACAGGGACACCGGGGAGCTGTTTTTT.

J is TRBJ2-3 and V is TRBV11-3, with TRBD2 as a possible D gene (5 bases). Trimming took 5 bases from V and 6 from J, leaving 15 bases between them. Germline assignment: CDR1 SGHNT and CDR2 YENEEA. The CDR3 totals 14 residues. The CDR3 sequence: CASSPLRGPDTQYF. The CDR3 DNA sequence: TGTGCCAGCAGCCCCCTCCGGGGTCCGGATACGCAGTATTTT.

The chain has TRBV19 and TRBJ1-5; 7 nucleotides align to TRBD1. CDR1 is LNHDA, CDR2 SQIVND, per germline (reference sequence). V lost 6 bases and J lost 2; bases outside the gene matches: 10. The CDR3 extends over 16 amino acids. As DNA, the CDR3 is TGTGCCAGTAGCCCCCGGACAGGAGGTGGCAATCAGCCCCAGCATTTT. Translated: CASSPRTGGGNQPQHF.

The chain employs TRBV28 and TRBJ1-5, with TRBD1 as a possible D gene (5 bases). The V and J ends lost 6 bases and 0 bases respectively, with 12 bases between them. The CDR3 extends over 15 amino acids. CDR1 and CDR2 from the germline V gene are MDHEN and SYDVKM. The CDR3 nucleotides read TGTGCCAGCAGACAGGCACAATATAGCAATCAGCCCCAGCATTTT. It codes for CASRQAQYSNQPQHF.

The V call is TRBV7-2, the J call TRBJ2-7, with 7 bases identical to TRBD1. Germline CDR1 reads SGHTA; CDR2 reads FQGNSA. Trimming removed 5 bases from V and 9 bases from J; junction bases left unmatched: 16. The CDR3 spans 15 residues. CDR3 in amino acids: CASSLGGGSFTGQYF. The CDR3 DNA follows: TGTGCCAGCAGCCTAGGGGGCGGCAGTTTTACAGGGCAGTACTTC.

V and J are TRBV6-2 or TRBV6-3 and TRBJ1-1, with TRBD1 identical over 7 bases. The CDR3 length is 14 residues. V lost 2 bases, J lost 5 bases, and 5 bases stayed unmatched. From germline, CDR1 is MNHEY and CDR2 SVGEGT. The CDR3 DNA sequence: TGTGCCAGCAGTTACACAGCCAGGGGGACTGAAGCTTTCTTT. Translated: CASSYTARGTEAFF.

This chain connects TRBV4-2 to TRBJ1-1; 8 nucleotides match TRBD1. This CDR3 contains 17 residues. V trimming: 4 bases; J trimming: 0 bases; junction bases outside the gene matches: 10. Germline V lookup: CDR1 LGHNA, CDR2 YNFKEQ. CDR3 sequence: CASSRPSAGGMNTEAFF. The DNA of the CDR3 is TGTGCCAGCAGCCGACCAAGCGCAGGGGGCATGAACACTGAAGCTTTCTTT.

The gene calls are TRBV5-1 and TRBJ2-7; 7 bases match TRBD1. Per the germline V gene, CDR1 is SGHRS and CDR2 is YFSETQ. CDR3 length: 15 residues. V lost 4 bases, J lost 3 bases, and 10 bases stayed unmatched. As DNA, the CDR3 is TGCGCCAGCAGCACCTCCGGGACAGCGAACTACGAGCAGTACTTC. This encodes CASSTSGTANYEQYF.

This clone has only one observation. This chain connects TRBV7-2 to TRBJ2-2; tentative D call: TRBD1 (5 bases). The CDR3 is 15 amino acids. The V end was cut by 4 bases, the J end by 1 base, with 10 bases between. Germline V CDR1 and CDR2: SGHTA, FQGNSA. CDR3 sequence reads: CASSSYRRNTGELFF. CDR3 bases: TGTGCCAGCAGCTCCTACAGGAGGAACACCGGGGAGCTGTTTTTT.

This sequence joins TRBV29-1 and TRBJ1-2; TRBD1 aligns across 10 bases. CDR1 and CDR2 from the germline V gene are SQVTM and ANQGSEA. Germline trimming cut 1 base from V and 3 bases from J; bases unmatched to any gene: 2. The CDR3 totals 14 residues. CDR3 loop: CSVEADRGDYGYTF. Here the CDR3 DNA reads TGCAGCGTTGAAGCGGACAGGGGGGACTATGGCTACACCTTC. The whole variable domain, filled in from reference TRBV29-1 and TRBJ1-2, reads SAVISQKPSRDICQRGTSLTIQCQVDSQVTMMFWYRQQPGQSLTLIATANQGSEATYESGFVIDKFPISRPNLTFSTLTVSNMSPEDSSIYLCSVEADRGDYGYTFGSGTRLTVV.

This sequence joins TRBV5-1 and TRBJ2-1, with D tentatively TRBD2 (6 bases). Germline V gene sequence: CDR1 SGHRS, CDR2 YFSETQ. The CDR3 runs 11 residues. Trimming shortened V by 10 bases and J by 8 bases, and 13 bases separated the two germline ends. CDR3 residues: CALGRSDEQFF. CDR3 coding DNA: TGCGCCCTTGGGAGGAGTGATGAGCAGTTCTTC. Together with reference TRBV5-1 and TRBJ2-1, the CDR3 gives the full variable domain: KAGVTQTPRYLIKTRGQQVTLSCSPISGHRSVSWYQQTPGQGLQFLFEYFSETQRNKGNFPGRFSGRQFSNSRSEMNVSTLELGDSALYLCALGRSDEQFFGPGTRLTVL.

This clone has more than one count but fewer than ten. The chain couples TRBV3-1 (or the pseudogene TRBV3-2) to TRBJ2-7, with D maybe TRBD2 (6 bases). The CDR3 has 15 residues. The ends were cut back, 4 bases at V and 5 bases at J, with 18 bases in the middle. The germline gives CDR1 LGHDT, CDR2 YNNKEL (reference sequence). CDR3 in amino acids: CASSPPGSPVHEQYF. The CDR3 coding sequence is TGTGCCAGCAGCCCGCCCGGGAGCCCCGTCCACGAGCAGTACTTC.

This chain joins TRBV18 and TRBJ1-3; 9 positions agree with TRBD1. Germline loops: CDR1 KGHSH, CDR2 LQKENI. This CDR3 comprises 15 residues. Unmatched junction bases numbered 2, after V lost 3 bases and J lost 2 bases. This chain's CDR3 is CASSPGTGTGNTIYF. CDR3 coding DNA: TGTGCCAGCTCACCCGGGACAGGGACTGGAAACACCATATATTTT.

The V gene is TRBV19, the J gene TRBJ1-4; 7 nucleotides match TRBD1. The V gene end was trimmed by 7 bases and the J gene end by 8 bases; junction bases not matched to a gene: 13. The V gene's germline CDR1 is LNHDA and CDR2 SQIVND (reference sequence). The length of the CDR3 is 15 residues. In DNA form, the CDR3 reads TGTGCCAGTACCCGAGGTCAGGGGGGCACCGAAAAACTGTTTTTT. It is translated as CASTRGQGGTEKLFF.

The V and J genes are TRBV7-9 and TRBJ1-1; D may be TRBD1 (6 bases). CDR1 is SEHNR, CDR2 FQNEAQ, per germline (reference sequence). The CDR3 consists of 13 residues. The CDR3 reads CVTGRTENTEAFF. CDR3 DNA: TGTGTAACAGGAAGGACAGAGAACACTGAAGCTTTCTTT.

This chain links TRBV16 with TRBJ1-2; possible D gene TRBD1, 6 bases. Trimming took 1 base from V and 8 from J, leaving 8 bases between them. Germline V gene sequence: CDR1 KGHSY, CDR2 FQNENV. The CDR3 is made up of 12 amino acids. CDR3 in DNA: TGTGCCAGCAGCCAATGGGGGGGCGGCTACACCTTC. This gives the protein CASSQWGGGYTF.

The chain employs TRBV19 and TRBJ1-6; D remains ambiguous. The V gene's germline CDR1 is LNHDA and CDR2 SQIVND (reference sequence). The length of the CDR3 is 13 residues. V was shortened by 2 bases and J by 10 bases, with 9 bases between the two germline ends. CDR3 protein: CASSIKSKSPLHF. The CDR3 nucleotides read TGTGCCAGTAGTATAAAGAGCAAATCACCCCTCCACTTT.

The chain has TRBV28 and TRBJ2-7; 12 nucleotides agree with TRBD1. Germline lookup yields CDR1 MDHEN and CDR2 SYDVKM. CDR3 length equals 15 residues. V dropped 8 bases and J dropped 3; count of bases not matched to a gene: 8. CDR3 loop: CASFTGQGAIYEQYF. The CDR3 nucleotides are TGTGCCAGCTTCACGGGACAGGGGGCCATCTACGAGCAGTACTTC.

The rearrangement uses TRBV28 and TRBJ2-3; possible D gene TRBD2, 6 bases. The CDR3 has 15 residues. The ends were cut back, 5 bases at V and 0 bases at J, with 12 bases in the middle. Looked up from germline, CDR1 is MDHEN and CDR2 is SYDVKM. The CDR3 sequence is CASSPGGTSTDTQYF. CDR3 DNA: TGTGCCAGCAGTCCGGGCGGGACTAGCACAGATACGCAGTATTTT.

As for this clone: One junction end disagrees with the germline gene, perhaps due to a read error. J is TRBJ2-5 and V is TRBV11-2; 14 bases fit TRBD2. This CDR3 has 17 amino acids. CDR1 and CDR2 (germline): SGHAT, FQNNGV. The CDR3 bases are TGTGCCAGCAGCCTAGAAAGGGGACTAGCGGGGGAAGAGACCCAGTACTTC. Protein sequence: CASSLERGLAGEETQYF. The variable domain in full, completed from reference TRBV11-2 and TRBJ2-5, reads EAGVAQSPRYKIIEKRQSVAFWCNPISGHATLYWYQQILGQGPKLLIQFQNNGVVDDSQLPKDRFSAERLKGVDSTLKIQPAKLEDSAVYLCASSLERGLAGEETQYFGPGTRLLVL.

The chain links TRBV19 to TRBJ1-3, with D uncertain. Trimming cost V 3 bases and J 1 base, with 10 bases left between them. Germline CDR1 reads LNHDA; CDR2 reads SQIVND (reference sequence). This CDR3 is built from 15 residues. CDR3: CASSMSWTSGNTIYF. CDR3 nucleotide sequence: TGTGCCAGTAGTATGTCATGGACTTCTGGAAACACCATATATTTT.

This chain connects TRBV15 to TRBJ1-6; 8 nucleotides line up with TRBD1. In germline, CDR1 is LNHNV, CDR2 YYDKDF (reference sequence). The trim removed 4 bases at V and 5 bases at J, leaving 1 base unmatched. The CDR3 has 14 residues. CDR3 protein: CATSKGQDNSPLHF. In DNA, the CDR3 is TGTGCCACCAGCAAGGGACAGGATAATTCACCCCTCCACTTT.

The chain is built from TRBV11-2 and TRBJ1-3; tentatively, D is TRBD1 (6 bases). The CDR3 has 14 amino acids. The germline V and J ends were trimmed by 5 bases and 2 bases, with 10 bases remaining between them. Germline V gene data show CDR1 as SGHAT and CDR2 as FQNNGV. In DNA, the CDR3 is TGTGCCAGCAGCCAGGGGAGAGCTGGAAACACCATATATTTT. Residues: CASSQGRAGNTIYF.

The V call is TRBV7-2, the J call TRBJ1-2; the match to TRBD1 covers 8 bases. Germline-derived CDR1 and CDR2 are SGHTA and FQGNSA. The CDR3 has 14 residues. Trimming took 0 bases from V and 4 from J; bases not matched to a gene: 1. CDR3 region: CASSLAGQGYGYTF. In DNA, the CDR3 is TGTGCCAGCAGCTTAGCTGGACAGGGCTATGGCTACACCTTC.